Shown below are 13 T cell receptor beta chains from a single sample sequenced in a study of blood T cell repertoires in COVID-19. Generated by immunoSEQ multiplex PCR, the TCRdb table keeps only in-frame clones and is missing some. The data hold under 200,000 clones, with approximately 90% observed a single time. Sequencing was carried out using peripheral blood. Receptors originate from a man aged 60 to 75 with acute or convalescent COVID-19.

V usage is TRBV7-6 and J usage is TRBJ2-5, with 13 bases aligning to TRBD2. The CDR3 contains 15 residues. The trim removed 3 bases at V and 4 bases at J, leaving 2 bases unmatched. The germline V gene encodes CDR1 SGHVS and CDR2 FNYEAQ. The CDR3 protein is CASSLGLAGRETQYF. In nucleotides, the CDR3 is TGTGCCAGCAGCTTGGGACTAGCGGGGAGAGAGACCCAGTACTTC. The entire variable domain, with the rest obtained from reference TRBV7-6 and TRBJ2-5, is as follows: GAGVSQSPRYKVTKRGQDVALRCDPISGHVSLYWYRQALGQGPEFLTYFNYEAQQDKSGLPNDRFSAERPEGSISTLTIQRTEQRDSAMYRCASSLGLAGRETQYFGPGTRLLVL.

The J gene is TRBJ1-5, the V gene TRBV7-2; 7 bases are a match to TRBD1. Losses at the gene ends were 5 bases for V and 4 bases for J; bases not matched to a gene: 5. The CDR3 runs to 14 residues. The germline V gene encodes CDR1 SGHTA and CDR2 FQGNSA. The CDR3 sequence: CASSQGQPNQPQHF. The CDR3 DNA reads as TGTGCCAGCAGCCAGGGACAGCCGAATCAGCCCCAGCATTTT.

This sequence joins TRBV5-6 and TRBJ1-6; 9 bases match TRBD1. The V segment lost 0 bases and the J segment 10 bases; nucleotides outside the gene matches: 2. Germline V CDR1 and CDR2: SGHDT, YYEEEE. The CDR3 is made up of 14 amino acids. CDR3 coding DNA: TGTGCCAGCAGCTTGGGACAGGGGGGCTCACCCCTCCACTTT. It is translated as CASSLGQGGSPLHF.

This clone has just one count. This rearrangement joins TRBV7-9 to TRBJ2-7, with TRBD2 matching over 15 bases. The CDR3 is 18 residues long. V lost 0 bases to trimming and J lost 7 bases; unmatched junction nucleotides: 10. Germline CDR1 reads SEHNR; CDR2 reads FQNEAQ (reference sequence). The CDR3 bases are TGTGCCAGCAGCTTAGCGACAGGACTAGCGGGAGGGCCCATTGAGCAGTACTTC. It translates to CASSLATGLAGGPIEQYF.

The chain employs TRBV6-2 or TRBV6-3 and TRBJ1-2; 7 bases are a match to TRBD1. Germline V gene data show CDR1 as MNHEY and CDR2 as SVGEGT. The CDR3 sequence is 14 residues long. The V and J ends lost 2 bases and 4 bases, in that order; junction bases with no gene match: 4. For the CDR3, the DNA is TGTGCCAGCAGTTACGGAGGGGGCCTCTATGGCTACACCTTC. It translates to CASSYGGGLYGYTF.

The chain has TRBV24-1 and TRBJ2-3, with 10 nucleotides matching TRBD2. Trimming cost V 4 bases and J 3 bases; bases outside gene matches: 6. CDR1 and CDR2 from the germline V gene are KGHDR and SFDVKD. This CDR3 spans 16 amino acids. This CDR3 reads CATSDPSGRGTDTQYF. CDR3 bases: TGTGCCACCAGTGACCCGAGCGGGAGGGGGACAGATACGCAGTATTTT.

The chain has TRBV9 and TRBJ1-2; 9 positions match TRBD1. The CDR3 contains 13 residues. CDR1 is SGDLS and CDR2 is YYNGEE in the germline V gene. V dropped 5 bases and J dropped 4; count of bases not matched to a gene: 3. The CDR3, as DNA: TGTGCCAGCAGAGAGACAGGGGGCTATGGCTACACCTTC. As protein: CASRETGGYGYTF. Together with reference TRBV9 and TRBJ1-2, the CDR3 gives the full variable domain: DSGVTQTPKHLITATGQRVTLRCSPRSGDLSVYWYQQSLDQGLQFLIQYYNGEERAKGNILERFSAQQFPDLHSELNLSSLELGDSALYFCASRETGGYGYTFGSGTRLTVV.

This chain uses TRBV2 with TRBJ2-5, with TRBD2 matching over 7 bases. The CDR3 is 13 amino acids. The J segment lost 5 bases and the V segment lost 7 bases, leaving 7 bases of the junction unmatched. Germline assignment: CDR1 SNHLY and CDR2 FYNNEI. The chain's CDR3 is CASTPRGGETQYF. CDR3 in DNA: TGTGCCAGCACCCCAAGGGGAGGGGAGACCCAGTACTTC.

This clone was counted at least ten times. This chain uses TRBV6-2 or TRBV6-3 with TRBJ1-1; no clear D. Germline values: CDR1 MNHEY, CDR2 SVGEGT. The CDR3 consists of 15 residues. V gave up 2 bases and J gave up 7 bases, with 17 bases separating them. CDR3 residues: CASSYLVTSEGEAFF. The CDR3 nucleotides are TGTGCCAGCAGTTACCTTGTCACATCCGAGGGTGAAGCTTTCTTT.

The gene calls are TRBV5-4 and TRBJ1-2; no reliable D call. Germline CDR1 reads SGHNT; CDR2 reads YYREEE (reference sequence). The CDR3 length is 14 residues. With 4 bases removed from V and 8 bases from J, the gap between germline ends came to 18 bases. In DNA form, the CDR3 reads TGTGCCAGCAGCGCTCCCAACGTCCCGGAGGGCTACACCTTC. Translating it yields CASSAPNVPEGYTF.

The chain recombines TRBV10-3 with TRBJ2-7; 7 bases align to TRBD1. After removal of 5 bases from V and 3 bases from J, the junction contained 7 bases not matched to a gene. Germline V gene data show CDR1 as ENHRY and CDR2 as SYGVKD. This CDR3 is 14 amino acids long. The CDR3 here is CAISRDRDGYEQYF. For the CDR3, the DNA is TGTGCCATCAGTCGAGACAGGGACGGCTACGAGCAGTACTTC.

This chain's CDR3 is CASSLGSGQGTDTQYF. CDR3 DNA sequence: TGTGCCAGCAGCTTGGGATCGGGACAGGGCACAGATACGCAGTATTTT. V is TRBV5-8 and J is TRBJ2-3; TRBD1 matches at 8 bases. V gave up 0 bases and J gave up 1 base; unmatched junction bases: 4. The CDR3 extends over 16 amino acids. Germline CDR1 reads SGHTS; CDR2 reads YDEGEE.

J is TRBJ1-2 and V is TRBV10-3; tentatively, D is TRBD1 (6 bases). The germline gives CDR1 ENHRY, CDR2 SYGVKD. Trimming took 0 bases from V and 6 from J, leaving 14 bases between them. CDR3 length: 15 amino acids. CDR3 sequence reads: CAISESDRTEDGYTF. CDR3 sequence (DNA): TGTGCCATCAGTGAGTCGGACAGAACCGAGGATGGCTACACCTTC.